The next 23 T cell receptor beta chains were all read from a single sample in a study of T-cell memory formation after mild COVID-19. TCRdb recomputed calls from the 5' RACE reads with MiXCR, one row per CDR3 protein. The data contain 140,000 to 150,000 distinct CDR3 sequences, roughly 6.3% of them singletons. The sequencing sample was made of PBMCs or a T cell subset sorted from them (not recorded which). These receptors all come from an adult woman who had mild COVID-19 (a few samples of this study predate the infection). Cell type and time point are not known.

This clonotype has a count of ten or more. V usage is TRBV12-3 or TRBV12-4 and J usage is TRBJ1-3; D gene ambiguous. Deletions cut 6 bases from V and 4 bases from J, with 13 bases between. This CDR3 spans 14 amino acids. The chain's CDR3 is CASSTWGKGNTIYF. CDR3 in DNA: TGTGCCAGCAGCACATGGGGTAAAGGAAACACCATATATTTT.

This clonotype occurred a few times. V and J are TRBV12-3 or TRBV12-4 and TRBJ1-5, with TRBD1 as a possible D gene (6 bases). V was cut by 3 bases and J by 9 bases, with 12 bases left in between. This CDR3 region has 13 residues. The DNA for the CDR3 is TGTGCCAGCAGTTTCCAGGGGTTGGGGCCCCAGCATTTT. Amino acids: CASSFQGLGPQHF.

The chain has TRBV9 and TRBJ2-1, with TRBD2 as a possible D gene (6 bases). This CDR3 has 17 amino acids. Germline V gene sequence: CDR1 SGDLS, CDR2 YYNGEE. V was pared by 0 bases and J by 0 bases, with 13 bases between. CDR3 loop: CASSVAPRAGSYNEQFF. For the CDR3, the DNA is TGTGCCAGCAGCGTAGCACCGAGAGCGGGCTCCTACAATGAGCAGTTCTTC.

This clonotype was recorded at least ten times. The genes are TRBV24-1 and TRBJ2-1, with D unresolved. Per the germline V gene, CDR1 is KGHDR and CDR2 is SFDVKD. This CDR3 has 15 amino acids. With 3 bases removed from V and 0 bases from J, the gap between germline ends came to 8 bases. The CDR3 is CATSDPTLSYNEQFF. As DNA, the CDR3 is TGTGCCACCAGTGATCCAACGCTCTCCTACAATGAGCAGTTCTTC.

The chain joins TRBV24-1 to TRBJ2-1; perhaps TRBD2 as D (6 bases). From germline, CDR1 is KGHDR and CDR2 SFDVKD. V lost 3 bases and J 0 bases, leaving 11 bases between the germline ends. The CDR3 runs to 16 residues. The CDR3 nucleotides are TGTGCCACCAGTGATCCGGTAGCGGTCTCCTACAATGAGCAGTTCTTC. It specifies CATSDPVAVSYNEQFF.

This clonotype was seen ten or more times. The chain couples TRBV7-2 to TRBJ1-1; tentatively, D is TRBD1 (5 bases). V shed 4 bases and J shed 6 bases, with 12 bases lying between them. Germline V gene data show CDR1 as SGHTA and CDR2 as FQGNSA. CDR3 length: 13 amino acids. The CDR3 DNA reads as TGTGCCAGCAGCTCCCCCCCGGGGGCTGAAGCTTTCTTT. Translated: CASSSPPGAEAFF. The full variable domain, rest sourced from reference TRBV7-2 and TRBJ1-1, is GAGVSQSPSNKVTEKGKDVELRCDPISGHTALYWYRQSLGQGLEFLIYFQGNSAPDKSGLPSDRFSAERTGGSVSTLTIQRTQQEDSAVYLCASSSPPGAEAFFGQGTRLTVV.

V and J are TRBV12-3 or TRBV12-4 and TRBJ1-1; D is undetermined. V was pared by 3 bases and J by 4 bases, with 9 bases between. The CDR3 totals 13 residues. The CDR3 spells CASSFFTATEAFF. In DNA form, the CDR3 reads TGTGCCAGCAGTTTCTTTACAGCCACTGAAGCTTTCTTT.

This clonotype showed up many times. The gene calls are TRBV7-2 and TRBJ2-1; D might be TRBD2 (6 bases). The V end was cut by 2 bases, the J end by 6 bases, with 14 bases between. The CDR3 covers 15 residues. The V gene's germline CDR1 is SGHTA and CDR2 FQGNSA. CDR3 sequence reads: CASSLQTSWGNEQFF. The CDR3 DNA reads TGTGCCAGCAGCTTACAAACTAGCTGGGGCAATGAGCAGTTCTTC.

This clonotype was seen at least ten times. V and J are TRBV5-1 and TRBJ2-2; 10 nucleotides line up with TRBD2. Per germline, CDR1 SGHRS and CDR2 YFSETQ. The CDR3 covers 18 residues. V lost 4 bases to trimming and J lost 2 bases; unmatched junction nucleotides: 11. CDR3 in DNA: TGCGCCAGCAGCCCGGGGCCTAGCGGGAGCGCAAACACCGGGGAGCTGTTTTTT. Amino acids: CASSPGPSGSANTGELFF. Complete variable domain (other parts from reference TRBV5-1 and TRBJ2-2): KAGVTQTPRYLIKTRGQQVTLSCSPISGHRSVSWYQQTPGQGLQFLFEYFSETQRNKGNFPGRFSGRQFSNSRSEMNVSTLELGDSALYLCASSPGPSGSANTGELFFGEGSRLTVL.

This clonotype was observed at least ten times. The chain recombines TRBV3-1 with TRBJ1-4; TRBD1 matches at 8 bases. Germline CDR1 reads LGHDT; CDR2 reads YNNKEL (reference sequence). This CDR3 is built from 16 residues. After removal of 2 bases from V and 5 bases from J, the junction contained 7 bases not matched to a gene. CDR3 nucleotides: TGTGCCAGCAGCCAACCCGGACAGGGCCCCAATGAAAAACTGTTTTTT. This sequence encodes CASSQPGQGPNEKLFF.

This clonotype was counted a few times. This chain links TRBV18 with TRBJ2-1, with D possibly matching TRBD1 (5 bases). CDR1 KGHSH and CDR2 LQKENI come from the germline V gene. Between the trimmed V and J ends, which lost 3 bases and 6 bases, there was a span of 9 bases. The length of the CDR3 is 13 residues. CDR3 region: CASSPGQVNEQFF. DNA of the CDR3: TGTGCCAGCTCACCTGGACAAGTCAATGAGCAGTTCTTC.

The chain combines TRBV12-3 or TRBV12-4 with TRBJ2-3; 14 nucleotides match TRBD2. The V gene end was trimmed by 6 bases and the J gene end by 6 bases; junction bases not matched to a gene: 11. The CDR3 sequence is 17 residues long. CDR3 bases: TGTGCCAGCAGCCGACACCGACTAGCGGGGGGGACCGATACGCAGTATTTT. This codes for CASSRHRLAGGTDTQYF.

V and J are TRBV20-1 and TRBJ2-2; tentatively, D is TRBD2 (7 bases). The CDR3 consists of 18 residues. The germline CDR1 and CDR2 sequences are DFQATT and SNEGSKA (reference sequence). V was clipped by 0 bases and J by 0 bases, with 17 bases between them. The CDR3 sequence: CSARDLGGGRPNTGELFF. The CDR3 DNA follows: TGCAGTGCTAGAGATCTGGGGGGGGGCCGCCCGAACACCGGGGAGCTGTTTTTT.

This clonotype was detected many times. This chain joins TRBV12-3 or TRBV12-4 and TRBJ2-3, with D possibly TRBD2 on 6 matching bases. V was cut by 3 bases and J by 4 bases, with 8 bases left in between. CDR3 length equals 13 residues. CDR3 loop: CASSLGGSDTQYF. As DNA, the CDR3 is TGTGCCAGCAGTTTGGGAGGTTCAGATACGCAGTATTTT.

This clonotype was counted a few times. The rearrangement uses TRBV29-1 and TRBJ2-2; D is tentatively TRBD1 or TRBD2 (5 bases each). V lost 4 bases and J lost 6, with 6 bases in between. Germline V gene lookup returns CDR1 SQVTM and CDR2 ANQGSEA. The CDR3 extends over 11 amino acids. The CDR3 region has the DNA TGCAGCGTTGGGGGACCCGGGGAGCTGTTTTTT. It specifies CSVGGPGELFF.

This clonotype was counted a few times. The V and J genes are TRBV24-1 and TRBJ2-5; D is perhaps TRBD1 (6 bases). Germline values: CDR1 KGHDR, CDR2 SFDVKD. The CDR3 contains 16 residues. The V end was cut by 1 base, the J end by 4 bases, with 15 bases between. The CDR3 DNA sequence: TGTGCCACCAGTGATTTTCAGTCTACAGGGCGAGAGACCCAGTACTTC. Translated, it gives CATSDFQSTGRETQYF.

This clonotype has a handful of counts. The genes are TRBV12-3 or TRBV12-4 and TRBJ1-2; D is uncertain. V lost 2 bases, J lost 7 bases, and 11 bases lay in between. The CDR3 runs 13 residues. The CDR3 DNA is TGTGCCAGCAGTTTAAGTGACCGGGGTGGCTACACCTTC. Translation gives CASSLSDRGGYTF.

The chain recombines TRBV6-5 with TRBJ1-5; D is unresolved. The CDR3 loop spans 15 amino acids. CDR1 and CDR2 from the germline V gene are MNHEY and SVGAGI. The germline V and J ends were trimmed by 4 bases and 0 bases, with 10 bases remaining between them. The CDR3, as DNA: TGTGCCAGCAGTTCCTTTAGGGATAGCAATCAGCCCCAGCATTTT. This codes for CASSSFRDSNQPQHF.

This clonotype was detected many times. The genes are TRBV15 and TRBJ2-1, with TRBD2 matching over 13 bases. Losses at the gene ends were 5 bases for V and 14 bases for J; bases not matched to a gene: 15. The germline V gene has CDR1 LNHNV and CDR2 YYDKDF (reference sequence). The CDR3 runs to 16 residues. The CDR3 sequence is CATSGPGLGLAGVKFF. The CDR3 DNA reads TGTGCCACCAGCGGTCCGGGGCTCGGACTAGCGGGAGTGAAGTTCTTC.

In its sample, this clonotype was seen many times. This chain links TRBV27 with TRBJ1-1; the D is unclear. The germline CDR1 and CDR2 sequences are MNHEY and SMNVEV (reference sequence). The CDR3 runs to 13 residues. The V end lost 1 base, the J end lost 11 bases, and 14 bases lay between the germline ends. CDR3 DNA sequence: TGTGCCAGCAGTTTATATACCGACATCAAGGCTTTCTTT. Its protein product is CASSLYTDIKAFF.

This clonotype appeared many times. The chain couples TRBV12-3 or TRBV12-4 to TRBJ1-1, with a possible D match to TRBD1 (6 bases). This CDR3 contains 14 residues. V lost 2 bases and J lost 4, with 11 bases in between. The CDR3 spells CASSLRGDVTEAFF. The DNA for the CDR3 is TGTGCCAGCAGTTTAAGGGGGGATGTCACTGAAGCTTTCTTT.

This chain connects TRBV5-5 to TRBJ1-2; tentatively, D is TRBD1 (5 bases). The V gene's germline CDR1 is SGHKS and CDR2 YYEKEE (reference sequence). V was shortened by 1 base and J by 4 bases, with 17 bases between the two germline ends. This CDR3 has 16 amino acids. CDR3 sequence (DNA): TGTGCCAGCAGCTTGTCGGTGGTAGGGGACGGCTATGGCTACACCTTC. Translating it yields CASSLSVVGDGYGYTF.

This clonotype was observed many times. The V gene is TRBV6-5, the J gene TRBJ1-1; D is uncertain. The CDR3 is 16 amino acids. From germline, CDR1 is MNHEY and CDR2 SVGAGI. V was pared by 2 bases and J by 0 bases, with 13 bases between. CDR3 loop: CASSYGSGIVNTEAFF. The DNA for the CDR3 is TGTGCCAGCAGTTACGGGAGTGGGATCGTGAACACTGAAGCTTTCTTT.